The rows below give T cell receptor beta chains drawn from one sample of a study of post-analysis software for immune sequencing data. TCRdb processed the PCR reads anew with MiXCR; each CDR3 protein has one entry. The sample lists roughly 800,000 distinct CDR3 sequences, approximately 53% seen once, with approximately 4.5% in the top ten. Source material: blood. Receptor source: a girl aged 5-17 years with multiple sclerosis. Each CDR3 is given with its conserved first and last residue. The order of the fields is clone size, J gene, D gene, V gene, CDR3 DNA, CDR3 protein. D genes are given only for firm matches. The size entry is marked missing in some rows and otherwise reads once, few, many or a size class.

>large|TRBJ2-1|TRBD2|TRBV4-1
TGCGCCAGCAGCACCCCGGGACTAGCGGGGGACAATGAGCAGTTCTTC
CASSTPGLAGDNEQFF
>-|TRBJ2-3|TRBD2|TRBV7-2
TGTGCCAGCAGTTTAGGGCTAATAGCGGGGGGGCTGGATACGCAGTATTTT
CASSLGLIAGGLDTQYF
>-|TRBJ1-2|-|TRBV12-3/TRBV12-4
TGTGCCAGCAGCTTCGTCCCGGGACAAAGAGCTAACTATGGCTACACCTTC
CASSFVPGQRANYGYTF
>few|TRBJ2-7|TRBD1|TRBV20-1
TGCAGTGCTCCTGGGGACAGCCGCCCTGACGAGCAGTACTTC
CSAPGDSRPDEQYF
>-|TRBJ2-7|-|TRBV29-1
TGCAGCGTCGAGGGACGCCTCAACAATGAGCAGTACTTC
CSVEGRLNNEQYF
>few|TRBJ2-7|TRBD2|TRBV27
TGTGCCAGCTGTTCCCTAGCGGGGGGTTCCTACGAGCAGTACTTC
CASCSLAGGSYEQYF
>-|TRBJ2-7|TRBD1|TRBV10-3
TGTGCCATCAGTGACTATCGGGACAGGGGCGTCCACGAGCAGTACTTC
CAISDYRDRGVHEQYF
>few|TRBJ2-1|-|TRBV29-1
TGCAGCGTCGAACGGAACAGGAGGCGGGAGCAGTTCTTC
CSVERNRRREQFF
>-|TRBJ1-2|-|TRBV7-3
TGTGCCAGCAGCCCCCCCGGGGCCACGTTCTATGGCTACACCTTC
CASSPPGATFYGYTF
>-|TRBJ1-1|-|TRBV7-3
TGTGCCAGCAGCCCACAAGCTAAGGAGGGGAGTTACACTGAAGCTTTCTTT
CASSPQAKEGSYTEAFF
>few|TRBJ2-7|TRBD2|TRBV12-3/TRBV12-4
TGTGCCAGCAGTTTCCGGGGGGGAGCCTACGAGCAGTACTTC
CASSFRGGAYEQYF
>-|TRBJ2-5|TRBD1|TRBV3-1
TGTGCCAGCAGCCAAGTTGGGGGACAGGAGACCCAGTACTTC
CASSQVGGQETQYF
>once|TRBJ1-2|TRBD1|TRBV5-1
TGCGCCAGCAGCGGCGGGACAGGGGACTATAGCTACACCTTC
CASSGGTGDYSYTF
>few|TRBJ2-1|TRBD2|TRBV29-1
TGCAGCGTTGCTAGCGGAGACTACAATGAGCAGTTCTTC
CSVASGDYNEQFF
>-|TRBJ2-5|-|TRBV18
TGTGCCAGCTCACCAGGGGCCCCGTACCAAGAGACCCAGTACTTC
CASSPGAPYQETQYF
>few|TRBJ2-1|-|TRBV29-1
TGCAGCGTTGAAGAACACTACAATGAGCAGTTCTTC
CSVEEHYNEQFF
>-|TRBJ1-6|-|TRBV5-1
TGCGCCAGCAGGGGGGGGTCCACTCCGAGAGGTTCACCCCTCCACTTT
CASRGGSTPRGSPLHF
>few|TRBJ1-5|TRBD1|TRBV12-3/TRBV12-4
TGTGCCAGCCAGGGGACAGGGGATCAGCCCCAGCATTTT
CASQGTGDQPQHF
>-|TRBJ2-7|TRBD2|TRBV25-1
TGTGCCAGCAGTGATGTCGCGGGAGCCACCTACAATGAGCAGTACTTC
CASSDVAGATYNEQYF
>few|TRBJ2-4|-|TRBV3-1
TGTGCCAGCAGCCAACCTCCTGGACGAGGGGAGCAGTACTTC
CASSQPPGRGEQYF
>-|TRBJ2-7|TRBD1|TRBV4-1
TGCGCCAGCAGCCAAGGAGGTTCGGGACAGGGTAACGAGCAGTACTTC
CASSQGGSGQGNEQYF
>-|TRBJ2-1|TRBD2|TRBV7-9
TGTGCCAGCAGCCCCAGAGGACTAGATGGCAATGAGCAGTTCTTC
CASSPRGLDGNEQFF
>-|TRBJ2-2|TRBD1|TRBV5-1
TGCGCCAGCAGCCCGGGGACAGTTACCGGGGAGCTGTTTTTT
CASSPGTVTGELFF
>-|TRBJ1-2|TRBD1|TRBV5-6
TGCGCCAGCAGCGAGGGACAGTTCTATGGCTACACCTTC
CASSEGQFYGYTF
>-|TRBJ2-5|-|TRBV7-9
TGTGCCAGCAGCTGGGAACAGTGGACAAAGGAGACCCAGTACTTC
CASSWEQWTKETQYF
>-|TRBJ2-1|TRBD2|TRBV5-1
TGCGCCAGCAGCTCTATAGCGGGAGAGGGTGGGCAGTTCTTC
CASSSIAGEGGQFF
>-|TRBJ2-1|-|TRBV14
TGTGCCAGCAGCCAAATTGGCAGAGGCAGCAATGAGCAGTTCTTC
CASSQIGRGSNEQFF
>-|TRBJ2-1|TRBD2|TRBV30
TGTGCGCTAGGGGCGGGGGGCCGTTCCGATGAGCAGTTCTTC
CALGAGGRSDEQFF
>few|TRBJ2-1|-|TRBV29-1
TGCAGCGTTGAGACTTTTGGTGAGCAGTTCTTC
CSVETFGEQFF
>-|TRBJ1-5|-|TRBV20-1
TGCAGTGCTCCTGATCTGAACGCGGATCAGCCCCAGCATTTT
CSAPDLNADQPQHF
>-|TRBJ2-2|TRBD1|TRBV5-1
TGCGCCAGCAGCTTGGCAGGACAGGGGGCGTTAAACACCGGGGAGCTGTTTTTT
CASSLAGQGALNTGELFF
>few|TRBJ1-2|-|TRBV5-1
TGCGCCAGCAGCCACAACGGGGGCAATAGATATGGCTACACCTTC
CASSHNGGNRYGYTF
>-|TRBJ2-3|TRBD2|TRBV12-3/TRBV12-4
TGTGCCAGCAGGGTTGCGGGGGGCACAGATACGCAGTATTTT
CASRVAGGTDTQYF
>-|TRBJ2-3|-|TRBV6-4
TGTGCCAGCAGTGACGGTCCAAGGGGGACGCAGTATTTT
CASSDGPRGTQYF
>-|TRBJ2-7|-|TRBV20-1
TGCAGTGCTAGAGGGCCCTCATTTTACGAGCAGTACTTC
CSARGPSFYEQYF
>few|TRBJ2-4|-|TRBV6-5
TGTGCCAGCAGTTACTTATCAGTCGGTGGAATGGCCAAAAACATTCAGTACTTC
CASSYLSVGGMAKNIQYF
>-|TRBJ2-7|-|TRBV29-1
TGCAGCGTTGTTTGGGATAATACCTACGAGCAGTACTTC
CSVVWDNTYEQYF
>few|TRBJ2-7|TRBD2|TRBV6-1
TGTGCCAGCGCTAGCGGGATGACCTACGAGCAGTACTTC
CASASGMTYEQYF
>few|TRBJ2-6|TRBD2|TRBV10-3
TGTGCCACCGGGACTAGCCTGCGCTCTGGGGCCAACGTCCTGACTTTC
CATGTSLRSGANVLTF
>few|TRBJ1-2|-|TRBV7-8
TGTGCCAGCAGCTTGGAGGTGGACAGAGCCAACTATGGCTACACCTTC
CASSLEVDRANYGYTF
>few|TRBJ2-1|TRBD1|TRBV4-1
TGCGCCAGCAGCCCCCTTGGGACAGGGACCTACAATGAGCAGTTCTTC
CASSPLGTGTYNEQFF
>-|TRBJ2-3|-|TRBV6-4
TGTGCCAGCAGTGAGGGTGACGAGAGCGGCACGCAGTATTTT
CASSEGDESGTQYF
>once|TRBJ2-6|-|TRBV10-3
TGTGCCATCAGTGAGGTGATCTTACAGGACGGGGAAGACTCTGGGGCCAACGTCCTGACTTTC
CAISEVILQDGEDSGANVLTF
>-|TRBJ1-2|-|TRBV3-1
TGTGCCAGCAGTCACGACAGAGGAGTCTATGGCTACACCTTC
CASSHDRGVYGYTF
>many|TRBJ2-7|-|TRBV5-1
TGCGCCAGCAGCTTCTCGGGACAACCTGGCTACGAGCAGTACTTC
CASSFSGQPGYEQYF
>-|TRBJ2-5|TRBD1|TRBV15
TGTGCCACCAGCAGAGGTAAAGGGACAGGAATCGGGACCCAGTACTTC
CATSRGKGTGIGTQYF
>-|TRBJ2-1|-|TRBV12-3/TRBV12-4
TGTGCCAGCAGTTTATATAGCTGGAGCTCCTACAATGAGCAGTTCTTC
CASSLYSWSSYNEQFF
>-|TRBJ2-7|-|TRBV29-1
TGCTGCGTTGCGGGGTGGGGTTCCTACGAGCAGTACTTC
CCVAGWGSYEQYF
>once|TRBJ2-5|-|TRBV12-3/TRBV12-4
TGTGCCAGCAAATGGGCTGATAAGACCCAGTACTTC
CASKWADKTQYF
>-|TRBJ1-4|TRBD1|TRBV20-1
TGCAGTACCGGGACAGGGGGCCGAGAAAAACTGTTTTTT
CSTGTGGREKLFF
>-|TRBJ1-1|TRBD1|TRBV7-3
TGTGCCAGCAGCCAGACAGGGGGCTCGGACACTGAAGCTTTCTTT
CASSQTGGSDTEAFF
>few|TRBJ1-2|-|TRBV5-1
TGCGCCAGCAGCTTGGAGGAGGGGCGCGTTGGCTACACCTTC
CASSLEEGRVGYTF
>-|TRBJ2-1|TRBD1|TRBV5-1
TGCGCCAGCAGCTTGGGATTTGGGACAGGGGGCGCCGAGCAGTTCTTC
CASSLGFGTGGAEQFF
>once|TRBJ2-5|TRBD2|TRBV5-1
TGCGCCAGCAGCTCCCGGACGGCTAGCGGGACAAATGAGCAGTACTTC
CASSSRTASGTNEQYF
>-|TRBJ2-4|-|TRBV6-1
TGTGCCAGCCAATTCACAGGGAAACCCGAAGCCAAAAACATTCAGTACTTC
CASQFTGKPEAKNIQYF
>few|TRBJ2-7|-|TRBV27
TGTGCCAGCAGTTTATCGAGGTCTCTCTACGAGCAGTACTTC
CASSLSRSLYEQYF
>-|TRBJ2-7|TRBD1|TRBV9
TGTGCCAGCAGCGTAGGACAGGGGACGATCTACGAGCAGTACTTC
CASSVGQGTIYEQYF
>once|TRBJ2-7|-|TRBV29-1
TGCAGCGTGAAGGCCAGGGCCGGCTACGAGCAGTACTTC
CSVKARAGYEQYF